Listed here are 21 T cell receptor beta chains from one sample, sequenced in a study of T cells after yellow fever vaccination. TCRdb ran MiXCR on the 5' RACE reads and lists one entry per CDR3 protein. The repertoire holds around 300,000 distinct CDR3 sequences, with about 4% as singletons. The specimen comprised PBMCs, sampled 5 days after the yellow fever booster vaccination. These receptors all stem from a man between 18 and 35 years old who received the YFV17D yellow fever vaccine.

This clonotype was found many times. The chain is built from TRBV12-3 or TRBV12-4 and TRBJ2-7, with a weak D call TRBD1 (6 bases). V was clipped by 5 bases and J by 0 bases, with 14 bases between them. This CDR3 spans 15 amino acids. As DNA, the CDR3 is TGTGCCAGCAGTCTCGCGACAGGTGACTCCTACGAGCAGTACTTC. It codes for CASSLATGDSYEQYF.

The gene calls are TRBV5-1 and TRBJ2-1, with a weak D call TRBD1 (6 bases). The CDR3 has 17 residues. Germline V gives CDR1 SGHRS, CDR2 YFSETQ. V lost 1 base and J lost 3, with 17 bases in between. This CDR3 reads CASSLIPGQTSYNEQFF. The CDR3 bases are TGCGCCAGCAGCTTGATCCCTGGACAGACCAGCTACAATGAGCAGTTCTTC.

This clonotype was observed a handful of times. In nucleotides, the CDR3 is TGCAGCGTTAGAGTTGGTGTGAACACTGAAGCTTTCTTT. As protein: CSVRVGVNTEAFF. This rearrangement joins TRBV29-1 to TRBJ1-1; D remains ambiguous. The CDR3 length is 13 residues. Germline assignment: CDR1 SQVTM and CDR2 ANQGSEA. The V gene lost 5 bases and the J gene lost 0 bases, with 10 bases spanning the gap.

This chain joins TRBV19 and TRBJ1-1; D is unresolved. The CDR3 sequence is 14 residues long. In germline, CDR1 is LNHDA, CDR2 SQIVND (reference sequence). Trimming took off 1 base at V and 4 bases at J, with 10 bases between the two ends. The CDR3 nucleotides read TGTGCCAGTAGTATAGTAGGCCAGCTCACTGAAGCTTTCTTT. It translates to CASSIVGQLTEAFF. The full variable domain, rest sourced from reference TRBV19 and TRBJ1-1, is DGGITQSPKYLFRKEGQNVTLSCEQNLNHDAMYWYRQDPGQGLRLIYYSQIVNDFQKGDIAEGYSVSREKKESFPLTVTSAQKNPTAFYLCASSIVGQLTEAFFGQGTRLTVV.

This clonotype was counted only a few times. The J gene is TRBJ2-3, the V gene TRBV7-2; D call uncertain. Trimming removed 5 bases at V and 4 bases at J, with 10 bases between. CDR3 length equals 13 residues. Per the germline V gene, CDR1 is SGHTA and CDR2 is FQGNSA. The CDR3 nucleotides read TGTGCCAGCAGCCCCCGTCGAGCAGATACGCAGTATTTT. It translates to CASSPRRADTQYF.

This chain joins TRBV6-5 and TRBJ1-2; D remains unclear. Trimming took off 6 bases at V and 6 bases at J, with 14 bases between the two ends. The CDR3 is made up of 13 amino acids. Germline CDR1 is MNHEY and CDR2 is SVGAGI. The CDR3 nucleotides read TGTGCCAGCAGCCCGGGGTCGAGGGATGGCTACACCTTC. This encodes CASSPGSRDGYTF.

The chain has TRBV7-9 and TRBJ2-3, with a possible D match to TRBD1 (5 bases). CDR3 length: 14 residues. Trimming stripped 4 bases from V and 2 bases from J, with 10 bases between. Germline V lookup: CDR1 SEHNR, CDR2 FQNEAQ (reference sequence). CDR3 DNA: TGTGCCAGCAGCTCCCTGGACAACACAGATACGCAGTATTTT. Amino acids: CASSSLDNTDTQYF.

This clonotype has a count of ten or more. The chain joins TRBV2 to TRBJ2-2, with a weak D call TRBD2 (7 bases). Germline V lookup: CDR1 SNHLY, CDR2 FYNNEI. Deletions cut 6 bases from V and 5 bases from J, with 19 bases between. This CDR3 region has 16 residues. This CDR3 is CASRGGGGPRTGELFF. The CDR3 DNA follows: TGTGCCAGCAGGGGGGGCGGGGGCCCGAGGACCGGGGAGCTGTTTTTT.

This clonotype appeared a few times. The chain has TRBV5-1 and TRBJ2-1; 9 positions agree with TRBD1. CDR3 length equals 16 residues. Germline V gene sequence: CDR1 SGHRS, CDR2 YFSETQ. The J segment lost 3 bases and the V segment lost 7 bases, leaving 11 bases of the junction unmatched. The CDR3 spells CASSTSGQGLYNEQFF. The CDR3 nucleotides read TGCGCCAGCTCGACGTCGGGACAGGGCCTCTACAATGAGCAGTTCTTC.

This clonotype showed up just a few times. The J gene is TRBJ2-2, the V gene TRBV7-3; the match to TRBD2 covers 7 bases. The CDR3 sequence is 17 residues long. The V segment lost 3 bases and the J segment 0 bases; nucleotides outside the gene matches: 7. CDR1 and CDR2 from the germline V gene are SGHTA and FQGTGA. The CDR3 protein is CASSLLPGGTNTGELFF. CDR3 coding DNA: TGTGCCAGCAGCTTGCTACCGGGGGGAACGAACACCGGGGAGCTGTTTTTT.

The rearrangement links TRBV5-1 to TRBJ2-1; D possibly corresponds to TRBD2 (6 bases). Germline CDR1 is SGHRS and CDR2 is YFSETQ. V was clipped by 0 bases and J by 8 bases, with 15 bases between them. The length of the CDR3 is 15 residues. CDR3 sequence: CASSLVASDGDEQFF. The CDR3 DNA sequence: TGCGCCAGCAGCTTGGTGGCTAGCGACGGAGATGAGCAGTTCTTC. Drawing the rest from reference TRBV5-1 and TRBJ2-1, the complete variable domain is KAGVTQTPRYLIKTRGQQVTLSCSPISGHRSVSWYQQTPGQGLQFLFEYFSETQRNKGNFPGRFSGRQFSNSRSEMNVSTLELGDSALYLCASSLVASDGDEQFFGPGTRLTVL.

This chain joins TRBV19 and TRBJ1-4; tentatively, D is TRBD1 (5 bases). V dropped 5 bases and J dropped 8 bases, with 18 bases sitting between them. This CDR3 spans 15 amino acids. Germline V lookup: CDR1 LNHDA, CDR2 SQIVND (reference sequence). CDR3 nucleotides: TGTGCCAGTAGTCCTGGGACTTTACTACGGGAAAAACTGTTTTTT. Translation: CASSPGTLLREKLFF.

The gene calls are TRBV5-5 and TRBJ2-7, with unresolved D. V was trimmed by 0 bases and J by 3 bases, leaving 4 bases between them. The germline CDR1 and CDR2 sequences are SGHKS and YYEKEE (reference sequence). This CDR3 region has 12 residues. The CDR3 DNA sequence: TGTGCCAGCAGCTTGGACCACTACGAGCAGTACGTC. This translates into CASSLDHYEQYV.

This sequence joins TRBV5-1 and TRBJ2-1, with D uncertain. This CDR3 contains 13 residues. V lost 2 bases and J lost 7, with 10 bases in between. Germline V lookup: CDR1 SGHRS, CDR2 YFSETQ. CDR3 sequence: CASSFKLGNEQFF. The CDR3 DNA reads as TGCGCCAGCAGCTTTAAGTTGGGAAATGAGCAGTTCTTC.

The chain uses TRBV7-3 and TRBJ2-5, with D uncertain. V gave up 4 bases and J gave up 4 bases, with 13 bases separating them. The CDR3 totals 14 residues. Germline assignment: CDR1 SGHTA and CDR2 FQGTGA. In DNA, the CDR3 is TGTGCCAGCAGCTCGGCAGACAACCGAGAGACCCAGTACTTC. Its protein product is CASSSADNRETQYF.

This clonotype was counted ten times or more. The chain joins TRBV7-9 to TRBJ2-5, with D possibly being TRBD2 (5 bases). The CDR3 totals 15 residues. CDR1 and CDR2 (germline): SEHNR, FQNEAQ (reference sequence). V was shortened by 2 bases and J by 2 bases, with 12 bases between the two germline ends. Here the CDR3 DNA reads TGTGCCAGCAGCTTATATGGTCTAGCACAAGAGACCCAGTACTTC. It specifies CASSLYGLAQETQYF.

This clonotype was observed a few times. V is TRBV18 and J is TRBJ1-2; 8 bases match TRBD1. Germline V gene data show CDR1 as KGHSH and CDR2 as LQKENI. The CDR3 has 14 residues. V was pared by 6 bases and J by 4 bases, with 7 bases of the junction left unmatched. The CDR3 here is CASSADRVVYGYTF. CDR3 DNA: TGTGCCAGCTCGGCGGACAGGGTGGTCTATGGCTACACCTTC.

V is TRBV12-3 or TRBV12-4 and J is TRBJ1-4; a possible D gene is TRBD1 (5 bases). The germline V and J ends were trimmed by 2 bases and 0 bases, with 7 bases remaining between them. The CDR3 totals 15 residues. The CDR3 here is CASSLTTATNEKLFF. The DNA for the CDR3 is TGTGCCAGCAGTTTAACGACAGCAACTAATGAAAAACTGTTTTTT.

The sample holds a few counts of this clonotype. The CDR3 reads CASSVGTYGTASSNTEAFF. Here the CDR3 DNA reads TGTGCCAGCAGCGTGGGAACCTACGGGACAGCCTCTAGTAACACTGAAGCTTTCTTT. This rearrangement joins TRBV9 to TRBJ1-1; 7 bases fit TRBD1. V was clipped by 2 bases and J by 2 bases; unmatched bases: 18. The CDR3 covers 19 residues. Per the germline V gene, CDR1 is SGDLS and CDR2 is YYNGEE.

This clonotype was counted between two and nine times. The V and J genes are TRBV3-1 and TRBJ2-1; 8 nucleotides line up with TRBD2. CDR1 and CDR2 from the germline V gene are LGHDT and YNNKEL (reference sequence). There are 14 residues in the CDR3. V was pared by 0 bases and J by 13 bases, with 8 bases of the junction left unmatched. The CDR3 spells CASSQEPGLGTQFF. CDR3 nucleotide sequence: TGTGCCAGCAGCCAAGAGCCGGGACTAGGTACTCAGTTCTTC.

This clonotype appeared a few times. The chain carries TRBV6-5 and TRBJ1-2, with TRBD1 matching over 7 bases. V trimming: 6 bases; J trimming: 8 bases; junction bases outside the gene matches: 9. Germline assignment: CDR1 MNHEY and CDR2 SVGAGI. The CDR3 contains 13 residues. Here the CDR3 DNA reads TGTGCCAGCAGCCAAGGACAGGCTAGAGGCTACACCTTC. It is translated as CASSQGQARGYTF.